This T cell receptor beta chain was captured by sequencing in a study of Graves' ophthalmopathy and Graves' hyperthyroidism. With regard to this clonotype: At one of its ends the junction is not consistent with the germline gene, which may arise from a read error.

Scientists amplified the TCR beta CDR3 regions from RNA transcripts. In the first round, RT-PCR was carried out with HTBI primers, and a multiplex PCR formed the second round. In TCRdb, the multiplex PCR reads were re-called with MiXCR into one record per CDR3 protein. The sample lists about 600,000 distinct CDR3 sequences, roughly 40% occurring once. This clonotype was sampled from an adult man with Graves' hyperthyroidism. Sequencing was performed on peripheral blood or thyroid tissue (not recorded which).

CDR3 protein: CASSEGADRSQPQHF. In DNA form, the CDR3 reads TGTGCCAGCAGTGAAGGAGCAGACAGAAGTCAGCCCCAGCATTTT. The chain carries TRBV10-3 and TRBJ1-5, with D possibly TRBD1 on 5 matching bases. The germline CDR1 and CDR2 sequences are ENHRY and SYGVKD. The CDR3 contains 15 residues.